Given below is one T cell receptor beta chain in context. This clone was seen once. Per-nucleotide qualities are absent, and no much larger clonotype sits a single base away. After being thawed and rested overnight, PBMC were stained with GMM-loaded CD1B tetramer, a Live/Dead dye and anti-CD3, and were then sorted on a FACS Aria II. The CD1B tetramers were loaded with C32 glucose monomycolate that had been purified from Rhodococcus equi. Before cryopreservation, the PBMC used for tetramer sorting had been depleted of CD14-expressing monocytes for a separate study. From each donor, some 110,000 tetramer-negative cells were sorted and analyzed together with the tetramer-positive cells. GMM-loaded CD1B tetramers were used to sort antigen-specific T cells from four healthy South African adults. The data were obtained in a study of T cells in tuberculosis (dated by TCRdb to about 2018). For the study in its entirety: To characterize T cells specific for the mycobacterial lipid antigen glucose monomycolate (GMM), the study used CD1B tetramers together with high-throughput TCR immunosequencing. Overall results and qualifications from the work: T cells that bind the CD1B-GMM tetramer with low affinity may not have been captured by the stringent sort gate.

From the germline V gene, CDR1 is MGHRA and CDR2 is YSYEKL. From cysteine to phenylalanine, the CDR3 is 15 amino acids long. Kept here is only the CDR3 DNA, which spans 45 bases and is read in frame from base 1. V is cut back by 1 base and J by 9 bases, with 4 bases in the junction unmatched. Because TCR-alpha and TCR-beta chains were sequenced unpaired, no chain pairing information was available. The immunoSEQ multiplex PCR assay was used to generate TCR libraries, with TCR-beta and/or TCR-alpha/delta assays applied to each sample. Amplified TCR libraries were sequenced on the Illumina high-throughput platform. On the study's bioinformatics: Clustering and dimensionality reduction relied on pairwise TCRdist distances among GMM-specific receptors from T cells that were either sorted ex vivo or expanded in vitro. Sequence motifs, defined by gene usage and CDR3 content, were tested for enrichment in tetramer-positive compared with tetramer-negative populations. TCRdb took this table from immuneACCESS and kept in-frame rearrangements with V and J called. Such tables lack part of the clones; where checked against another copy, unresolved V genes explain under half of the gap, and the rest is unexplained. From that table come the V and J calls and clone size; the DNA was used to work out D and trimming. The sample table holds more than 70,000 clones, of which approximately 91% were seen once. Of the sample, approximately 2% falls within the top ten clones.

Specimen: CD1b-GMM tetramer-negative cells sorted from PBMCs. The sample's cell subset or site label, decoded: T cells not binding CD1B-GMM tetramer, sorted from same donor. The sequence joins TRBV4-1 to TRBJ2-1; TRBD2 fits 12 bases in the junction. This TCR was recovered from an adult woman with latent tuberculosis. CDR3 protein: CASSQGLAGGPEQFF. The DNA sequence is TGCGCCAGCAGCCAAGGGCTAGCGGGGGGGCCTGAGCAGTTCTTC.